Following are 10 T cell receptor beta chains from one sample sequenced in a study of blood T cell repertoires in COVID-19. The protocol was immunoSEQ multiplex PCR, while the TCRdb copy is restricted to in-frame clones and leaves out a portion. The data contain some 150,000 clones, approximately 81% of them singletons. Sequenced material: peripheral blood. These receptors were obtained from a human donor with acute or convalescent COVID-19. The donor label of this sample is uncertain.

This sequence joins TRBV9 and TRBJ2-5, with 8 positions matching TRBD2. From germline, CDR1 is SGDLS and CDR2 YYNGEE. V trimming: 1 base; J trimming: 4 bases; junction bases outside the gene matches: 6. The CDR3 length is 15 residues. This CDR3 reads CASSVTGGPGETQYF. CDR3 nucleotides: TGTGCCAGCAGCGTAACGGGAGGGCCGGGAGAGACCCAGTACTTC.

This chain uses TRBV7-8 with TRBJ1-1, with no clear D. Germline values: CDR1 SGHVS, CDR2 FQNEAQ. This CDR3 contains 16 residues. The V end was cut by 2 bases, the J end by 0 bases, with 13 bases between. The CDR3 DNA reads TGTGCCAGCAGCTTAAGAGGGAGGCCCTTGAACACTGAAGCTTTCTTT. Protein: CASSLRGRPLNTEAFF. Variable domain in full (rest from reference TRBV7-8 and TRBJ1-1): GAGVSQSPRYKVAKRGQDVALRCDPISGHVSLFWYQQALGQGPEFLTYFQNEAQLDKSGLPSDRFFAERPEGSVSTLKIQRTQQEDSAVYLCASSLRGRPLNTEAFFGQGTRLTVV.

The chain joins TRBV5-4 to TRBJ2-5, with D perhaps matching TRBD2 (7 bases). Trimming shortened V by 3 bases and J by 5 bases, and 20 bases separated the two germline ends. The CDR3 runs 16 residues. The V gene's germline CDR1 is SGHNT and CDR2 YYREEE (reference sequence). The CDR3 nucleotides are TGTGCCAGCAGCTCCCGGGGGGCGCGGGAGTGGGAGACCCAGTACTTC. Protein: CASSSRGAREWETQYF.

This chain joins TRBV19 and TRBJ1-1; 7 nucleotides align to TRBD1. Trimming at V came to 1 base and at J to 7 bases, leaving 18 bases not matched to a gene. The CDR3 has 18 residues. Germline loops: CDR1 LNHDA, CDR2 SQIVND (reference sequence). This CDR3 reads CASSIALFLRDSHYEAFF. DNA of the CDR3: TGTGCCAGTAGTATAGCTCTATTCCTCCGGGACAGCCATTATGAAGCTTTCTTT.

V and J are TRBV25-1 and TRBJ1-1; the D gene is possibly TRBD1 (5 bases). Between the trimmed V and J ends, which lost 8 bases and 11 bases, there was a span of 15 bases. Germline CDR1 is MGHDK and CDR2 is SYGVNS. This CDR3 region has 11 residues. The CDR3 loop is CASLTGLWAFF. CDR3 sequence (DNA): TGTGCCAGCTTAACAGGATTGTGGGCTTTCTTT.

The chain is built from TRBV7-2 and TRBJ2-1; TRBD1 matches 9 bases. Germline lookup yields CDR1 SGHTA and CDR2 FQGNSA. V dropped 2 bases and J dropped 6; count of bases not matched to a gene: 2. This CDR3 has 14 amino acids. The CDR3 nucleotides read TGTGCCAGCAGCTTACAACAGGGGGCCAATGAGCAGTTCTTC. This encodes CASSLQQGANEQFF.

The sample holds a few counts of this clone. CDR3 DNA: TGTGCCAGCAGTCGGGACAGCTGGTATAATTCACCCCTCCACTTT. It specifies CASSRDSWYNSPLHF. The chain employs TRBV27 and TRBJ1-6; 7 bases agree with TRBD1. V shed 5 bases and J 4 bases; nucleotides not matched to a gene: 5. The CDR3 runs 15 residues. Germline-derived CDR1 and CDR2 are MNHEY and SMNVEV (reference sequence).

V usage is TRBV10-3 and J usage is TRBJ2-5; 9 positions match TRBD2. Losses at the gene ends were 6 bases for V and 0 bases for J; bases not matched to a gene: 5. The germline V gene encodes CDR1 ENHRY and CDR2 SYGVKD. The CDR3 has 15 amino acids. The CDR3 spells CAISEGLAYQETQYF. The CDR3 DNA is TGTGCCATCAGCGAAGGACTAGCGTACCAAGAGACCCAGTACTTC.

This chain uses TRBV18 with TRBJ2-1; 7 bases are shared with TRBD1. CDR1 and CDR2 from the germline V gene are KGHSH and LQKENI. CDR3 length: 16 residues. Trimming cost V 3 bases and J 2 bases; bases outside gene matches: 7. CDR3 region: CASSPVRGYPYNEQFF. The CDR3 DNA reads as TGTGCCAGCTCACCGGTCAGGGGGTACCCCTACAATGAGCAGTTCTTC.

Written as DNA, the CDR3 is TGTGCCAGCAGCCCATCTAGCGGTTACACCGGGGAGCTGTTTTTT. This codes for CASSPSSGYTGELFF. This chain uses TRBV7-9 with TRBJ2-2; 7 positions match TRBD2. V shed 5 bases and J 3 bases; nucleotides not matched to a gene: 6. This CDR3 spans 15 amino acids. In germline, CDR1 is SEHNR, CDR2 FQNEAQ (reference sequence).